This T cell receptor (beta chain) was sequenced in a study of T cell repertoires in cytomegalovirus infection. In the study overall: The study used recently identified HLA-C-restricted and well-studied HLA-B-restricted CMV epitopes. Study conclusions and caveats: CMV carriers having the relevant HLA were flagged by cumulative public TCR beta family frequency. Dominating the ex vivo response were HLA-C-restricted CMV-specific TCR beta clonotypes.

A word on this clonotype: Its antigen remains unidentified.

TCRdb re-derived calls from the reads in MiXCR, one entry per CDR3 protein. Seen here are around 750,000 distinct CDR3 sequences, approximately 30% observed once, and the top ten hold roughly 12%. CDR3 length equals 16 residues. Per the germline V gene, CDR1 is SGDLS and CDR2 is YYNGEE. The V and J ends lost 3 bases and 1 base respectively, with 14 bases between them. The sequences come from cultured CD8+ T cells from PBMCs, collected from culture after CMV antigen stimulation. The sequence came from a human donor in good health (CMV status not recorded). Some clones in this sample may be carry-over from other donors' samples. The chain recombines TRBV9 with TRBJ2-4, with D perhaps matching TRBD1 (5 bases). CDR3 bases: TGTGCCAGCAGCGCCTCAGGGAAATCCGCCAAAAACATTCAGTACTTC. Its protein product is CASSASGKSAKNIQYF.